The sequence of this TCR beta chain was determined in a study of shared clonotypes between healthy human individuals. The naive CD8 fraction comprised CD45RO-negative cells positively selected for CCR7 and excluded terminally differentiated effector memory CD45RA+ cells. Germline CDR1 LGHNT, CDR2 FRNRAP. Trimming shortened V by 0 bases and J by 1 base, and 4 bases separated the two germline ends. The CDR3 runs 13 residues. Deep-level assay runs were performed. Measured with immunoSEQ multiplex PCR; TCRdb has only the in-frame clones, and not every one. Of nearly 2 million clones detected, about 95% appear once; the ten largest clones hold roughly 1.2%. Study-wide points: The sharing of approximately 4.6% of naive CD4 clonotypes was seen across a handful of donors. Relative to clonotypes present in all four donors, those not shared had lower generation probabilities.

With regard to this clone: Its matching antigen is unknown.

This clonotype was obtained from a man aged 18 to 29 in good health. The chain links TRBV12-5 to TRBJ2-7; D ambiguous. The specimen sequenced was naive CD8+ T cells sorted from blood. The CDR3 region is CASGLVPSYEQYF. DNA of the CDR3: TGTGCTAGTGGTTTGGTACCATCCTACGAGCAGTACTTC.